This TCR beta chain was obtained from a study of cytomegalovirus exposure and HLA in healthy donors. Turning to this clone: Antigen: not known.

From germline, CDR1 is SGHKS and CDR2 YYEKEE (reference sequence). Trimming cost V 4 bases and J 2 bases, with 14 bases left between them. This CDR3 has 15 amino acids. TCRdb's table, derived via immunoSEQ multiplex PCR, lists solely in-frame clones and lacks some. The sample shows some 250,000 clones, around 90% of them seen only once. Whole-study findings and limits: Most TCR sequences showed up rarely, but some public TCRs showed up in many donors. The authors enumerated 150 to 200 TCR beta chains as linked to cytomegalovirus.

The sample taken for sequencing was PBMCs. The J gene is TRBJ2-3, the V gene TRBV5-5; D may be TRBD2 (5 bases). This receptor was identified in a woman under 30 in good health and CMV-seronegative. CDR3 nucleotides: TGTGCCAGCAGCCCCACGGGGATGGTCACAGATACGCAGTATTTT. Encoded protein: CASSPTGMVTDTQYF.